This T cell receptor beta chain was documented in a study of T cells in Graves' hyperthyroidism and ophthalmopathy. The length of the CDR3 is 13 residues. Per germline, CDR1 MNHNS and CDR2 SASEGT. Trimming removed 8 bases at V and 4 bases at J, with 12 bases between. This clonotype was seen at least ten times. Template material for amplifying TCR beta CDR3 regions consisted of RNA transcripts. An initial round of RT-PCR targeting the TCR CDR3 relied on the HTBI primer set. TCRdb ran MiXCR on the multiplex PCR reads and lists one entry per CDR3 protein. The table includes 360,000 or so distinct CDR3 sequences, 15% to 20% detected once.

This TCR derives from a woman aged 40 to 50 with Graves' ophthalmopathy. V is TRBV6-1 and J is TRBJ1-5; D ambiguous. Sequencing was performed on blood. Written as DNA, the CDR3 is TGTGCCAGCGGTGGCAGCATAAATCAGCCCCAGCATTTT. It specifies CASGGSINQPQHF.